This entry lists 4 T cell receptor beta chains sequenced from one sample in a study of response to subunit inactivated influenza vaccine (dated by TCRdb to the late 2010s). Library creation used RT-PCR. This sample was sequenced with an Illumina HiSeq 2500. TCRdb reran the public reads through fastp at Q25 and MiXCR, keeping productive beta chains. Each entry is one CDR3 protein sequence, shown with its most common DNA and genes. This sample lists approximately 290,000 distinct CDR3 sequences; roughly 22% were detected once. The top ten clonotypes cover about a tenth of the sample. The input for sequencing was PBMCs from blood, taken approximately 20 months after vaccination. The receptors originated from a man aged 50 to 69 who received an inactivated influenza vaccine. Donor details come from another sample of the same person, matched by shared clones.

The V gene is TRBV18, the J gene TRBJ2-1; no definite D call. Deletions cut 1 base from V and 0 bases from J, with 19 bases between. The CDR3 is made up of 19 amino acids. Germline values: CDR1 KGHSH, CDR2 LQKENI. In nucleotides, the CDR3 is TGTGCCAGCTCACCACTGGCGTCGGTGTCGCACGGCTCCTACAATGAGCAGTTCTTC. Translating gives CASSPLASVSHGSYNEQFF.

This clonotype was detected ten times or more. The rearrangement links TRBV4-1 to TRBJ1-5, with D uncertain. The V end was cut by 1 base, the J end by 0 bases, with 19 bases between. Germline V gene lookup returns CDR1 MGHRA and CDR2 YSYEKL. The CDR3 spans 19 residues. The CDR3 spells CASSQGKGLDPLSNQPQHF. As DNA, the CDR3 is TGCGCCAGCAGCCAAGGAAAGGGATTGGACCCCCTTAGCAATCAGCCCCAGCATTTT.

The chain combines TRBV7-2 with TRBJ1-1; D gene unclear. The CDR3 extends over 14 amino acids. Germline-derived CDR1 and CDR2 are SGHTA and FQGNSA. Trimming removed 5 bases from V and 3 bases from J, with 13 bases in between. CDR3 amino acids: CASSQTLGDTEAFF. DNA of the CDR3: TGTGCCAGCAGCCAAACCCTGGGAGACACTGAAGCTTTCTTT. Based on the CDR3 plus reference TRBV7-2 and TRBJ1-1, the full variable domain is GAGVSQSPSNKVTEKGKDVELRCDPISGHTALYWYRQSLGQGLEFLIYFQGNSAPDKSGLPSDRFSAERTGGSVSTLTIQRTQQEDSAVYLCASSQTLGDTEAFFGQGTRLTVV.

This clonotype was counted between two and nine times. The V gene is TRBV10-3, the J gene TRBJ2-2; either TRBD1 or TRBD2 may supply D (5 bases each). The germline gives CDR1 ENHRY, CDR2 SYGVKD. The length of the CDR3 is 13 residues. Trimming took off 9 bases at V and 0 bases at J, with 8 bases between the two ends. The CDR3 DNA follows: TGTGCCATGGGGGATGCGAACACCGGGGAGCTGTTTTTT. Amino acids: CAMGDANTGELFF.